This T cell receptor beta chain appears in the sequencing data of a study of T cell changes during pregnancy in multiple sclerosis (dated by TCRdb to the late 2010s). Regarding the complete study: In women with multiple sclerosis, the researchers looked at how the T cell repertoire shifted as pregnancy progressed.

In this sample, this clone turned up once. No antigen is known for it. No per-base quality is available; no much larger clone lies one base away. The library was built by means of the immunoSEQ multiplex PCR assay. TCRdb took this table from immuneACCESS and kept in-frame rearrangements with V and J called. Such tables lack part of the clones; where checked against another copy, unresolved V genes explain under half of the gap, and the rest is unexplained. The sample table lists around 49,000 clones, 80% to 95% of them with a count of one. Roughly 0.66% of the sample is taken by the ten largest. Trimming takes 1 base from V and 5 bases from J, and the germline ends sit 8 bases apart. Per the germline V gene, SGHAT is the CDR1 and FQNNGV is the CDR2. Taken from cysteine to phenylalanine, the CDR3 has 13 residues. CDR3 DNA is the only sequence kept; it has 39 bases, read in frame from the first base.

The receptor was isolated from a female donor in good health, enrolled as a control in a pregnancy study. The sequencing used CD4+ T cells from peripheral blood mononuclear cells, collected after pregnancy. The rearranged chain carries TRBV11-2 and TRBJ2-5; the D gene is not confidently resolved. Here the CDR3 is given as CASSLAYQETQYF. In nucleotides, the sequence is TGTGCCAGCAGCTTAGCGTATCAGGAGACCCAGTACTTC.